The rows below give T cell receptor beta chains drawn from one sample of a study of early T cells in non-severe SARS-CoV-2 infection. TCRdb reanalysed the 5' RACE reads using MiXCR and keeps one entry per CDR3 protein. The sample yields 65,000 to 95,000 distinct CDR3 sequences, about 5% seen once. Sequencing used whole blood, obtained at baseline. Receptor source: an adult who was a healthcare worker with PCR-confirmed SARS-CoV-2 infection or an uninfected control (not recorded which). Both conserved end residues are part of each CDR3.

J gene	V gene	CDR3 protein
TRBJ2-2	TRBV6-6	CASSSGRAGAGELFF
TRBJ1-5	TRBV4-1	CASSQGLGSGGNQPQHF
TRBJ1-1	TRBV3-1	CASRREGMNTEAFF
TRBJ2-2	TRBV9	CASSASRTNTGELFF
TRBJ2-1	TRBV28	CASPPGGESWDEQFF
TRBJ2-7	TRBV27	CASSSEREWREQYF
TRBJ2-1	TRBV5-4	CASSLAPLAGVNEQFF
TRBJ2-5	TRBV11-2	CASSSDTQETQYF
TRBJ2-3	TRBV12-3/TRBV12-4	CASTDRGGTDTQYF
TRBJ1-1	TRBV19	CASSMRTEDTEAFF
TRBJ2-7	TRBV7-9	CASSPRDTSYEQYF
TRBJ2-7	TRBV27	CASRAGQVDYEQYF
TRBJ2-7	TRBV2	CASKPPGSSSYEQYF
TRBJ2-6	TRBV29-1	CSASTDVDSGANVLTF
TRBJ2-7	TRBV27	CASSLDRRSGQYF
TRBJ1-2	TRBV5-1	CASSYSGGDYGYTF
TRBJ1-2	TRBV28	CASRSTGNYGYTF
TRBJ2-1	TRBV24-1	CATSGQYNEQFF
TRBJ2-1	TRBV18	CASSHTDMAGEQFF
TRBJ1-2	TRBV20-1	CSARDPGFGYGYTF
TRBJ2-1	TRBV19	CASSITPPLLAPEQFF
TRBJ1-1	TRBV18	CASSPTGTNTEAFF
TRBJ2-2	TRBV11-2	CASSLVAREMWFTGELFF
TRBJ2-3	TRBV28	CASSLPGTGRSDTQYF
TRBJ2-7	TRBV28	CASSFSGLSYEQYF
TRBJ2-1	TRBV5-5	CASSLTSGRMGEQFF
TRBJ1-2	TRBV12-3/TRBV12-4	CASSFPLEAGYTF
TRBJ1-6	TRBV5-6	CASSNRPGSPLHF
TRBJ2-1	TRBV7-8	CASSPVSGSFYNEQFF
TRBJ1-2	TRBV30	CAWKLQGIHGYTF
TRBJ2-3	TRBV7-9	CASSPSGNTDTQYF
TRBJ2-2	TRBV6-6	CASSPREGRNTGELFF
TRBJ2-7	TRBV20-1	CSARDLRLDYEQYF
TRBJ2-7	TRBV7-9	CASSLGAPPYEQYF
TRBJ2-1	TRBV5-1	CASSLVGNRPYNEQFF
TRBJ1-1	TRBV27	CASSVKVHTEAFF
TRBJ2-7	TRBV4-1	CASSQGPQQGHSYEQYF
TRBJ1-1	TRBV5-1	CASSFQGTEAFF
TRBJ2-7	TRBV28	CASSPRVRGTSYEQYF
TRBJ2-7	TRBV20-1	CSARIGGGSHSYEQYF
TRBJ2-7	TRBV6-5	CASSAGTTYEQYF
TRBJ2-5	TRBV20-1	CSASRPTGTQYF
TRBJ2-1	TRBV15	CATSRDGASSYNEQFF
TRBJ1-1	TRBV29-1	CSVVLQGGLRNTEAFF
TRBJ2-1	TRBV5-1	CASTGVDEQFF
TRBJ2-1	TRBV30	CAWSVVGRAHPEEFF
TRBJ2-1	TRBV7-2	CASSTASGSSYNEQFF
TRBJ2-3	TRBV7-8	CASSSTSGRTDTQYF